These 26 T cell receptor beta chains came from one sample sequenced in a study of regulatory T cells in long-lasting Graves disease. CDR3 regions were amplified by Arm-PCR using iRepertoire HTBI primers to build TCR beta libraries. TCRdb processed the multiplex PCR reads anew with MiXCR; each CDR3 protein has one entry. The table includes around 500,000 distinct CDR3 sequences, around 20% detected once. Documented time point: persistent/refractory GD, antithyroid drugs over 5 years with positive TRAb. Preparation of the TCR library used RNA extracted from PBMCs. Sequences were derived from peripheral blood mononuclear cells (PBMCs), sampled when the disease was refractory, from a patient treated with antithyroid drugs. Every receptor here comes from a female donor with Graves disease.

The chain couples TRBV28 to TRBJ2-1; D unresolved. The CDR3 is 15 amino acids. The germline V and J ends were trimmed by 4 bases and 2 bases, with 12 bases remaining between them. Germline CDR1 and CDR2: MDHEN and SYDVKM. The CDR3 DNA is TGTGCCAGCAGTTCCCCGACTGGAGCCTACAATGAGCAGTTCTTC. Encoded protein: CASSSPTGAYNEQFF.

This chain joins TRBV27 and TRBJ2-2; 14 bases align to TRBD2. The CDR3 has 18 residues. Per germline, CDR1 MNHEY and CDR2 SMNVEV (reference sequence). After removal of 5 bases from V and 10 bases from J, the junction contained 15 bases not matched to a gene. The CDR3 DNA sequence: TGTGCCAGCAGTCAACCGCGACTAGCGGGAGGGCTCTTGGAGGAGCTGTTTTTT. Its protein product is CASSQPRLAGGLLEELFF.

The chain carries TRBV20-1 and TRBJ1-1, with 7 nucleotides matching TRBD1. The germline gives CDR1 DFQATT, CDR2 SNEGSKA (reference sequence). V lost 5 bases to trimming and J lost 1 base; unmatched junction nucleotides: 16. CDR3 length equals 17 residues. The CDR3 coding sequence is TGCAGTGCTTATCTAATTAAAACCGGGACAGCGAACACTGAAGCTTTCTTT. It encodes CSAYLIKTGTANTEAFF.

The chain recombines TRBV6-2 or TRBV6-3 with TRBJ1-2; 7 bases match TRBD1. Looked up from germline, CDR1 is MNHEY and CDR2 is SVGEGT. This CDR3 region has 15 residues. V was pared by 0 bases and J by 4 bases, with 5 bases of the junction left unmatched. The CDR3 DNA follows: TGTGCCAGCAGTTACTCGACAGGGCCGATCTATGGCTACACCTTC. This codes for CASSYSTGPIYGYTF.

This clonotype came up a few times. The chain links TRBV29-1 to TRBJ1-2; 10 bases match TRBD1. CDR3 length: 13 residues. The germline V gene encodes CDR1 SQVTM and CDR2 ANQGSEA. J lost 3 bases, V lost 7 bases, and 5 bases had no gene match. The CDR3 region has the DNA TGCAGCGCGACGGACAGGGGGGACTATGGCTACACCTTC. It translates to CSATDRGDYGYTF.

A few counts support this clonotype. The rearrangement links TRBV7-9 to TRBJ2-7, with a weak D call TRBD2 (6 bases). This CDR3 contains 18 residues. CDR1 and CDR2 (germline): SEHNR, FQNEAQ (reference sequence). The ends were cut back, 3 bases at V and 3 bases at J, with 24 bases in the middle. Here the CDR3 reads CASSFFPNNRDSIYEQYF. The CDR3 DNA reads TGTGCCAGCAGCTTTTTCCCGAATAACCGGGACTCAATCTACGAGCAGTACTTC.

This rearrangement joins TRBV14 to TRBJ2-7, with TRBD2 matching 13 bases. Germline V lookup: CDR1 SGHDN, CDR2 FVKESK. This CDR3 spans 18 amino acids. The J segment lost 5 bases and the V segment lost 0 bases, leaving 10 bases of the junction unmatched. CDR3 region: CASSQDRNGLAGDNEQYF. CDR3 DNA: TGTGCCAGCAGCCAAGACCGAAACGGACTAGCGGGAGACAACGAGCAGTACTTC.

This clonotype appeared many times. The gene calls are TRBV2 and TRBJ2-7; a possible D gene is TRBD1 (5 bases). Germline lookup yields CDR1 SNHLY and CDR2 FYNNEI. The CDR3 loop spans 12 amino acids. The germline V and J ends were trimmed by 7 bases and 0 bases, with 7 bases remaining between them. CDR3 DNA sequence: TGTGCCAGCACCAGGGTCTCCTACGAGCAGTACTTC. Encoded protein: CASTRVSYEQYF.

The chain couples TRBV2 to TRBJ2-5; maybe TRBD2 (5 bases). Germline values: CDR1 SNHLY, CDR2 FYNNEI. Trimming removed 6 bases at V and 2 bases at J, with 7 bases between. This CDR3 comprises 12 residues. CDR3 in amino acids: CASRTNQETQYF. The CDR3 nucleotides read TGTGCCAGCAGGACTAATCAAGAGACCCAGTACTTC.

The genes are TRBV18 and TRBJ2-4, with 7 bases aligning to TRBD2. The germline gives CDR1 KGHSH, CDR2 LQKENI. This CDR3 contains 14 residues. J gave up 7 bases and V 3 bases, and 6 bases lay outside the gene matches. CDR3 amino acids: CASSPWGGDNIQYF. DNA for the CDR3: TGTGCCAGCTCACCGTGGGGAGGGGATAACATTCAGTACTTC.

This clonotype appeared a few times. The CDR3 DNA sequence: TGCAGCGTGGTTACCTACGAGCAGTACTTC. Translation gives CSVVTYEQYF. The chain combines TRBV29-1 with TRBJ2-7; D is undetermined. V shed 6 bases and J shed 2 bases, with 5 bases lying between them. Looked up from germline, CDR1 is SQVTM and CDR2 is ANQGSEA. This CDR3 spans 10 amino acids.

The chain combines TRBV20-1 with TRBJ1-1, with unresolved D. Trimming cost V 3 bases and J 3 bases, with 20 bases left between them. Germline V gene lookup returns CDR1 DFQATT and CDR2 SNEGSKA (reference sequence). There are 16 residues in the CDR3. CDR3 nucleotides: TGCAGTGCTAGCCACCCTTTAGAGCGAATGGACACTGAAGCTTTCTTT. Translation: CSASHPLERMDTEAFF.

At least ten counts were recorded for this clonotype. The chain couples TRBV7-8 to TRBJ2-7, with 10 bases fitting TRBD2. The germline V gene has CDR1 SGHVS and CDR2 FQNEAQ. V was clipped by 6 bases and J by 4 bases; unmatched bases: 9. The CDR3 consists of 15 residues. The CDR3 nucleotides are TGTGCCAGCAGTTTATCTGCTAGCGGGAGTTACGAGCAGTACTTC. This sequence encodes CASSLSASGSYEQYF. Full variable domain (outside the CDR3, taken from reference TRBV7-8 and TRBJ2-7): GAGVSQSPRYKVAKRGQDVALRCDPISGHVSLFWYQQALGQGPEFLTYFQNEAQLDKSGLPSDRFFAERPEGSVSTLKIQRTQQEDSAVYLCASSLSASGSYEQYFGPGTRLTVT.

This clonotype came up many times. V usage is TRBV2 and J usage is TRBJ2-7, with D uncertain. CDR1 is SNHLY, CDR2 FYNNEI, per germline. The V end lost 6 bases, the J end lost 2 bases, and 14 bases lay between the germline ends. The CDR3 covers 14 residues. The CDR3: CASRGAGRAYEQYF. Written as DNA, the CDR3 is TGTGCCAGCAGAGGCGCCGGGCGTGCCTACGAGCAGTACTTC.

Only a few counts were recorded for this clonotype. The rearrangement uses TRBV7-8 and TRBJ2-7; tentative D call: TRBD2 (6 bases). CDR3 size: 19 residues. V lost 1 base and J lost 4, with 26 bases in between. Germline-derived CDR1 and CDR2 are SGHVS and FQNEAQ. CDR3 region: CASSLGRLLAQGLQYEQYF. In nucleotides, the CDR3 is TGTGCCAGCAGCTTAGGCCGCTTACTAGCTCAAGGCCTACAGTACGAGCAGTACTTC.

This clonotype was observed a single time. The chain employs TRBV29-1 and TRBJ2-3; D is possibly TRBD2 (6 bases). This CDR3 comprises 13 residues. The germline V gene encodes CDR1 SQVTM and CDR2 ANQGSEA. V was trimmed by 3 bases and J by 4 bases, leaving 11 bases between them. The CDR3 DNA reads TGCAGCGTTGACTCGTGGGACTCAGATACGCAGTATTTT. As protein: CSVDSWDSDTQYF.

This chain joins TRBV24-1 and TRBJ1-5; 8 positions agree with TRBD1. CDR3 size: 16 residues. With 4 bases clipped from V and 2 bases from J, the junction kept 6 bases outside the gene matches. Germline CDR1 is KGHDR and CDR2 is SFDVKD. The CDR3 reads CATSDPTGVGNQPQHF. The DNA of the CDR3 is TGTGCCACCAGTGACCCGACAGGGGTAGGCAATCAGCCCCAGCATTTT.

A few counts support this clonotype. V usage is TRBV19 and J usage is TRBJ1-5; D is unclear. V lost 7 bases to trimming and J lost 1 base, with 14 bases between them. Germline CDR1 and CDR2: LNHDA and SQIVND (reference sequence). The CDR3 extends over 15 amino acids. The CDR3 protein is CASTTILGSNQPQHF. As DNA, the CDR3 is TGTGCCAGTACCACAATACTGGGGAGCAATCAGCCCCAGCATTTT.

The rearrangement joins TRBV6-5 to TRBJ2-1; 8 bases agree with TRBD1. CDR1 is MNHEY and CDR2 is SVGAGI in the germline V gene. Trimming at V came to 4 bases and at J to 5 bases, leaving 13 bases not matched to a gene. The CDR3 length is 17 residues. The CDR3 bases are TGTGCCAGCAGTTCGCAGAGACAGGGGTACCAACACAATGAGCAGTTCTTC. Its protein product is CASSSQRQGYQHNEQFF.

This clonotype was seen repeatedly, ten times or more. This chain joins TRBV6-1 and TRBJ1-2, with D hard to call. CDR1 and CDR2 (germline): MNHNS, SASEGT. V was clipped by 6 bases and J by 4 bases, with 15 bases between them. The length of the CDR3 is 14 residues. The DNA for the CDR3 is TGTGCCAGCAGGCTACAAACGAGAAGCTATGGCTACACCTTC. Its translation is CASRLQTRSYGYTF.

The chain carries TRBV6-1 and TRBJ1-1; 7 bases fit TRBD1. The CDR3 extends over 11 amino acids. Germline CDR1 is MNHNS and CDR2 is SASEGT. Germline trimming cut 3 bases from V and 8 bases from J; bases unmatched to any gene: 0. CDR3 nucleotide sequence: TGTGCCAGCAGTGAGGGACAGGAAGCTTTCTTT. This sequence encodes CASSEGQEAFF.

DNA of the CDR3: TGTGCCAGCAGTTACTCATTCGTGGGACCGGATCAAGAGACCCAGTACTTC. This sequence encodes CASSYSFVGPDQETQYF. The J gene is TRBJ2-5, the V gene TRBV6-2 or TRBV6-3; D possibly matches TRBD1 or TRBD2 (5 bases each). V shed 0 bases and J shed 2 bases, with 16 bases lying between them. CDR3 length equals 17 residues. Germline CDR1 reads MNHEY; CDR2 reads SVGEGT.

The rearrangement links TRBV30 to TRBJ2-3; D gene unclear. There are 12 residues in the CDR3. Trimming shortened V by 7 bases and J by 6 bases, and 14 bases separated the two germline ends. Germline loops: CDR1 GTSNPN, CDR2 SVGIG (reference sequence). CDR3 bases: TGTGCCTTTGGGTTTAACCGGGATACGCAGTATTTT. It specifies CAFGFNRDTQYF.

This clonotype appeared many times. One end of the junction does not line up with germline, which may come from a read error. The gene calls are TRBV12-3 or TRBV12-4 and TRBJ1-5, with 7 bases identical to TRBD1. This CDR3 contains 15 residues. This CDR3 reads CASSLDRVSNQPQHF. CDR3 bases: TGTGCCAGCAGCTTAGACAGGGTGAGCAATCAGCCCCAGCATTTT.

The chain carries TRBV7-2 and TRBJ2-7, with TRBD1 matching 7 bases. Trimming cost V 8 bases and J 2 bases; bases outside gene matches: 12. This CDR3 region has 15 residues. The germline gives CDR1 SGHTA, CDR2 FQGNSA. CDR3 DNA: TGTGCCAGCCGCTCTCCACAGGGGCGACCCTACGAGCAGTACTTC. Translation gives CASRSPQGRPYEQYF.

This clonotype was counted between two and nine times. This rearrangement joins TRBV12-3 or TRBV12-4 to TRBJ2-7, with a tentative D call TRBD1 (5 bases). The CDR3 is 14 residues long. The V gene lost 7 bases and the J gene lost 4 bases, with 17 bases spanning the gap. DNA for the CDR3: TGTGCCAGCAACCAGAAAGGGGTTTCGTACGAGCAGTACTTC. Translating gives CASNQKGVSYEQYF.